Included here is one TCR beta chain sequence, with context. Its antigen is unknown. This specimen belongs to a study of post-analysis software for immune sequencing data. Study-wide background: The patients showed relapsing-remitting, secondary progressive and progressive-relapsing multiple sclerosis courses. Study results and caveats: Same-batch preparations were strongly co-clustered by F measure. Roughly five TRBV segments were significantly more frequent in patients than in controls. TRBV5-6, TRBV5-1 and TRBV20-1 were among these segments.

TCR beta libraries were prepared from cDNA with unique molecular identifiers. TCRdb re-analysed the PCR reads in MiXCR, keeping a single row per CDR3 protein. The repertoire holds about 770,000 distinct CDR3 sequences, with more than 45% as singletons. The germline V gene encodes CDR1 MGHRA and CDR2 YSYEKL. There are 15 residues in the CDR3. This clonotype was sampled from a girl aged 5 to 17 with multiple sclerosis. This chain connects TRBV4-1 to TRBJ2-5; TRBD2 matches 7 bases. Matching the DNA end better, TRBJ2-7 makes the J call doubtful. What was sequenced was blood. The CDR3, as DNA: TGCGCCAGCAGCCAAGAGGGGGGGATAGCCCACGAGCAGTACTTC. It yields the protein CASSQEGGIAHEQYF.